Below, 16 T cell receptor beta chains from the same sample are listed, as sequenced in a study of sequential checkpoint blockade in melanoma. Treatment given: randomized to nivolumab then ipilimumab (arm A) or the reverse (arm B). The table came from immunoSEQ multiplex PCR; TCRdb's copy has only in-frame clones and leaves some out. The top ten clones hold about 10% of a sample with roughly 9,200 clones, roughly 24% of them seen once. The sequencing here drew on tumor tissue (inferred from file names), taken from a patient given nivolumab and ipilimumab in sequence. The origin of the receptors is a human donor with melanoma.

This clone is medium-sized. The chain is built from TRBV11-3 and TRBJ1-4, with 8 bases aligning to TRBD1. The CDR3 runs to 16 residues. Germline trimming cut 5 bases from V and 2 bases from J; bases unmatched to any gene: 7. The germline V gene encodes CDR1 SGHNT and CDR2 YENEEA. CDR3 DNA sequence: TGTGCCAGCAGCGTAAGAAACAGGGGGACTAATGAAAAACTGTTTTTT. It codes for CASSVRNRGTNEKLFF.

This chain joins TRBV5-1 and TRBJ2-7, with D maybe TRBD2 (6 bases). The germline V and J ends were trimmed by 0 bases and 9 bases, with 16 bases remaining between them. Germline values: CDR1 SGHRS, CDR2 YFSETQ. CDR3 length: 14 amino acids. The CDR3 loop is CASSLEEGPAGQYF. Here the CDR3 DNA reads TGCGCCAGCAGCTTGGAGGAGGGGCCCGCGGGGCAGTACTTC. Supplemented by reference TRBV5-1 and TRBJ2-7, the full variable domain reads KAGVTQTPRYLIKTRGQQVTLSCSPISGHRSVSWYQQTPGQGLQFLFEYFSETQRNKGNFPGRFSGRQFSNSRSEMNVSTLELGDSALYLCASSLEEGPAGQYFGPGTRLTVT.

This clone was detected ten times or more. The V call is TRBV11-3, the J call TRBJ2-7; 7 positions agree with TRBD2. This CDR3 region has 15 residues. Germline CDR1 is SGHNT and CDR2 is YENEEA. Losses at the gene ends were 5 bases for V and 6 bases for J; bases not matched to a gene: 13. This CDR3 is CASSPLLATPGEQYF. In DNA, the CDR3 is TGTGCCAGCAGCCCGCTACTAGCGACCCCCGGCGAGCAGTACTTC.

This clone was counted between two and nine times. This chain connects TRBV4-1 to TRBJ2-7; 7 bases are a match to TRBD1. This CDR3 is 16 amino acids long. The germline V gene has CDR1 MGHRA and CDR2 YSYEKL. V trimming: 0 bases; J trimming: 2 bases; junction bases outside the gene matches: 7. The CDR3 is CASSQDERDRTYEQYF. The CDR3 nucleotides read TGCGCCAGCAGCCAAGATGAACGGGACAGAACCTACGAGCAGTACTTC.

This clone showed up just a few times. This chain joins TRBV6-8 and TRBJ2-7; a weak D match, TRBD2 (5 bases). The CDR3 loop spans 13 amino acids. V lost 3 bases to trimming and J lost 3 bases, with 9 bases between them. Germline CDR1 reads MNHGY; CDR2 reads SAAAGT. The CDR3 here is CASSYEGLYEQYF. The CDR3 DNA follows: TGTGCCAGCAGTTATGAGGGCCTCTACGAGCAGTACTTC.

V is TRBV28 and J is TRBJ1-5; weak D call: TRBD1 (5 bases). The CDR3 sequence is 20 residues long. V was trimmed by 4 bases and J by 2 bases, leaving 27 bases between them. The germline gives CDR1 MDHEN, CDR2 SYDVKM. The CDR3 region has the DNA TGTGCCAGCAGTTCCACAGAGACAGTAACCTCGTCTGGGGGCAATCAGCCCCAGCATTTT. Encoded protein: CASSSTETVTSSGGNQPQHF.

The rearrangement uses TRBV28 and TRBJ2-7; 11 positions agree with TRBD1. Germline V lookup: CDR1 MDHEN, CDR2 SYDVKM. The CDR3 spans 12 residues. V trimming: 11 bases; J trimming: 4 bases; junction bases outside the gene matches: 4. The CDR3 region has the DNA TGTGCCTCCGGACAGGGGGCGTACGAGCAGTACTTC. As protein: CASGQGAYEQYF.

Ten or more counts support this clone. The genes are TRBV4-1 and TRBJ1-6, with a tentative D call TRBD1 (6 bases). Germline lookup yields CDR1 MGHRA and CDR2 YSYEKL. V lost 6 bases, J lost 7 bases, and 16 bases lay in between. The CDR3 consists of 15 residues. The CDR3 reads CASRNLGGGNSPLHF. The DNA for the CDR3 is TGCGCCAGCAGAAACCTTGGGGGCGGGAATTCACCCCTCCACTTT.

J is TRBJ2-7 and V is TRBV7-4; the D is unclear. The CDR3 is made up of 13 amino acids. CDR1 and CDR2 (germline): SGHVT, SQSDAQ. Trimming removed 1 base from V and 3 bases from J, with 7 bases in between. The CDR3 DNA reads as TGTGCCAGCAGCTTAGATCCTTACTACGAGCAGTACTTC. It specifies CASSLDPYYEQYF.

The chain combines TRBV10-2 with TRBJ2-7; TRBD1 agrees at 7 bases. Germline V gives CDR1 WSHSY, CDR2 SAAADI. V gave up 5 bases and J gave up 4 bases; unmatched junction bases: 8. There are 14 residues in the CDR3. The CDR3 sequence is CASSYGTEVYEQYF. The CDR3 nucleotides are TGCGCCAGCAGTTATGGGACAGAAGTATACGAGCAGTACTTC.

This clone was picked up a small number of times. The gene calls are TRBV28 and TRBJ2-4; D gene ambiguous. V was cut by 2 bases and J by 0 bases, with 11 bases left in between. The CDR3 totals 16 residues. From germline, CDR1 is MDHEN and CDR2 SYDVKM. The CDR3 reads CASSLHTSLAKNIQYF. In nucleotides, the CDR3 is TGTGCCAGCAGTTTACACACTTCGTTAGCCAAAAACATTCAGTACTTC.

This clone has more than one count but fewer than ten. The CDR3 spells CSAGQGTGELFF. Here the CDR3 DNA reads TGCAGCGCCGGACAGGGAACCGGGGAGCTGTTTTTT. The chain carries TRBV29-1 and TRBJ2-2; 8 bases align to TRBD1. V lost 7 bases, J lost 5 bases, and 3 bases stayed unmatched. The CDR3 has 12 residues. The germline CDR1 and CDR2 sequences are SQVTM and ANQGSEA.

This clone has just a few counts. DNA for the CDR3: TGTGCCAGCAGCCCTATGCCAGGGGGCGGCTCTGGGGCCAACGTCCTGACTTTC. Amino acid sequence: CASSPMPGGGSGANVLTF. V usage is TRBV9 and J usage is TRBJ2-6; TRBD1 aligns across 8 bases. This CDR3 region has 18 residues. CDR1 and CDR2 (germline): SGDLS, YYNGEE. The ends lost 4 bases at V and 0 bases at J; junction bases unmatched: 9.

This clone has just a few counts. The chain couples TRBV6-8 to TRBJ2-5, with 9 bases that match TRBD1. The J segment lost 1 base and the V segment lost 6 bases, leaving 3 bases of the junction unmatched. This CDR3 region has 14 residues. Germline-derived CDR1 and CDR2 are MNHGY and SAAAGT. The CDR3 DNA sequence: TGTGCCAGCAGCCTGGACAGGGGCCAAGAGACCCAGTACTTC. This encodes CASSLDRGQETQYF.

CDR3 coding DNA: TGTGCCAGCTCACCGACTAGCGGAGAAGAGACCCAGTACTTC. The encoded protein is CASSPTSGEETQYF. This chain uses TRBV18 with TRBJ2-5; 9 bases line up with TRBD2. This CDR3 spans 14 amino acids. V was clipped by 3 bases and J by 3 bases; unmatched bases: 2. In germline, CDR1 is KGHSH, CDR2 LQKENI.

The gene calls are TRBV18 and TRBJ1-3; perhaps TRBD1 as D (5 bases). The CDR3 length is 16 residues. V shed 2 bases and J shed 0 bases, with 11 bases lying between them. The germline V gene encodes CDR1 KGHSH and CDR2 LQKENI. Here the CDR3 DNA reads TGTGCCAGCTCACCAGTGGACACTTCCTCTGGAAACACCATATATTTT. The encoded protein is CASSPVDTSSGNTIYF.